This T cell receptor beta chain was identified during a study of cytomegalovirus exposure and HLA in healthy donors. PCR involved 60 Vbeta and 13 Jbeta primers. Assay: immunoSEQ multiplex PCR; the TCRdb copy retains only in-frame clones and omits some. Here the sample spans some 140,000 clones, roughly 79% being singletons. Whole-study results and caveats: Presence/absence analyses assumed roughly uniform sequencing depth across donors. The authors later found HLA-associated TCR beta chains more clonally expanded than equally common others.

Every donor was a healthy person donating bone marrow. This CDR3 spans 18 amino acids. Germline V gene lookup returns CDR1 SGHRS and CDR2 YFSETQ. J gave up 5 bases and V 2 bases, and 12 bases lay outside the gene matches. Comments on this clone: Its target is not known.

Sequenced material: PBMCs. This receptor was obtained from a man aged 18 to 29 in good health and CMV-seronegative. The chain carries TRBV5-1 and TRBJ2-2, with 10 bases that match TRBD2. CDR3 sequence reads: CASSFGSGGSLRTGELFF. CDR3 bases: TGCGCCAGCAGCTTTGGTAGCGGGGGGTCATTGAGGACCGGGGAGCTGTTTTTT.